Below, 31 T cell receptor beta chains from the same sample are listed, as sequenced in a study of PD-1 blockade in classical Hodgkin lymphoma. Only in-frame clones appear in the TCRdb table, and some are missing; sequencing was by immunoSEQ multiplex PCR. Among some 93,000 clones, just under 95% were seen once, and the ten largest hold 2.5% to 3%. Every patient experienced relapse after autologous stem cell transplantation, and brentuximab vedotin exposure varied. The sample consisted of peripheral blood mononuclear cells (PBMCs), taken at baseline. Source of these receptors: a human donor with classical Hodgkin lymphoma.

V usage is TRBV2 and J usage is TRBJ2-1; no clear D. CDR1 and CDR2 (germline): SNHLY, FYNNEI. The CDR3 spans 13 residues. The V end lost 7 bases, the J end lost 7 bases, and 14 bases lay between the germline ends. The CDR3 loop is CASTGNGKNEQFF. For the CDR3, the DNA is TGTGCCAGCACCGGAAATGGTAAGAATGAGCAGTTCTTC.

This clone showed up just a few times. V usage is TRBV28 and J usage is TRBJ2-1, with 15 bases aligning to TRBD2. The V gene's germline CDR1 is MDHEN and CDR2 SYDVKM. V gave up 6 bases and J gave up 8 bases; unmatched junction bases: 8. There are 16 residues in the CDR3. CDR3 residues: CASSNGLAGGPDEQFF. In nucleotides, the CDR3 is TGTGCCAGCAGCAACGGACTAGCGGGAGGGCCGGATGAGCAGTTCTTC.

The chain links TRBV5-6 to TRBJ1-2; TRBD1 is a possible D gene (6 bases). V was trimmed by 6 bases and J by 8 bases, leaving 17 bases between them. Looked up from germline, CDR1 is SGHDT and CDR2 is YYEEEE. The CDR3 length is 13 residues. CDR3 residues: CASTRWGPRGYTF. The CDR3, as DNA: TGTGCCAGCACTCGATGGGGGCCAAGGGGCTACACCTTC.

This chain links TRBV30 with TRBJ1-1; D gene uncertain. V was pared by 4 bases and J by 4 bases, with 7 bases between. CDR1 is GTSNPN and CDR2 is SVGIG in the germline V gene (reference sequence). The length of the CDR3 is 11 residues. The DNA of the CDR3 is TGTGCCTGGACAGTGGGCACTGAAGCTTTCTTT. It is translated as CAWTVGTEAFF.

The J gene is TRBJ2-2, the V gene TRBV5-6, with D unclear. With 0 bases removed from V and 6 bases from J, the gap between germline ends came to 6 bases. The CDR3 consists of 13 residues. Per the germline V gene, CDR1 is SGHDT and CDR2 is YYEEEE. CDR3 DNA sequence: TGTGCCAGCAGCTTGGATTTTTCCGGGGAGCTGTTTTTT. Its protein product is CASSLDFSGELFF.

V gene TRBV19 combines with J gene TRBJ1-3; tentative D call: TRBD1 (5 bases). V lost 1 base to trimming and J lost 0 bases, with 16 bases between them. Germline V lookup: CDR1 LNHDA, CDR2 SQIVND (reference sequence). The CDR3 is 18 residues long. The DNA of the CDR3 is TGTGCCAGTAGTATAGTCCTTTACCCGGGGACCTCTGGAAACACCATATATTTT. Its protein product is CASSIVLYPGTSGNTIYF.

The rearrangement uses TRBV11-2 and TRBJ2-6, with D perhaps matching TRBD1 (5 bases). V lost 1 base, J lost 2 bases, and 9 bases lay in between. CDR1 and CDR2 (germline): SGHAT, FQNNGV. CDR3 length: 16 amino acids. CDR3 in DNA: TGTGCCAGCAGCTTAGGGGTAGGGGCTGGGGCCAACGTCCTGACTTTC. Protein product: CASSLGVGAGANVLTF. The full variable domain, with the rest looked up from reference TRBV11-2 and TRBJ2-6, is EAGVAQSPRYKIIEKRQSVAFWCNPISGHATLYWYQQILGQGPKLLIQFQNNGVVDDSQLPKDRFSAERLKGVDSTLKIQPAKLEDSAVYLCASSLGVGAGANVLTFGAGSRLTVL.

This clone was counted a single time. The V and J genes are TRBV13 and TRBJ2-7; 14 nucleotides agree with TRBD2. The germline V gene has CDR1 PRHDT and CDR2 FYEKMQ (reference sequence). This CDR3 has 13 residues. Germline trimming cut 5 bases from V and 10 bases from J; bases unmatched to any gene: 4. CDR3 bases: TGTGCCAGCAGCCCAGGACTAGCGGGAGGTCAGTACTTC. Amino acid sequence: CASSPGLAGGQYF.

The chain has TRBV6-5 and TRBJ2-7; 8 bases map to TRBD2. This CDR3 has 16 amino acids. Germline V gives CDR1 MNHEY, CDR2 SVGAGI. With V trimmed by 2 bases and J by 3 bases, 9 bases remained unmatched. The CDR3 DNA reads TGTGCCAGCAGTTACGGGGGAGGGACTAGTAACTACGAGCAGTACTTC. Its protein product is CASSYGGGTSNYEQYF.

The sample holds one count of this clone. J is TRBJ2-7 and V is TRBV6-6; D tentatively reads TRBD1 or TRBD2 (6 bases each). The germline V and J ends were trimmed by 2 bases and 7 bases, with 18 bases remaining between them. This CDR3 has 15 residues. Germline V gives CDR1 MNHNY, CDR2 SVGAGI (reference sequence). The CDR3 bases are TGTGCCAGCAGTTACACCGGGACTGAGGGGGAAGAGCAGTACTTC. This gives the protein CASSYTGTEGEEQYF.

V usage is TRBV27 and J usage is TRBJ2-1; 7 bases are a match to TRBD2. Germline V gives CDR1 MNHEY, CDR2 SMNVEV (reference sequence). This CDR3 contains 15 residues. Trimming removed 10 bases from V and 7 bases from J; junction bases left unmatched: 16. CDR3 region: CATKYRTSLGNEQFF. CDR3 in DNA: TGTGCCACCAAGTATAGGACTAGTTTAGGTAATGAGCAGTTCTTC.

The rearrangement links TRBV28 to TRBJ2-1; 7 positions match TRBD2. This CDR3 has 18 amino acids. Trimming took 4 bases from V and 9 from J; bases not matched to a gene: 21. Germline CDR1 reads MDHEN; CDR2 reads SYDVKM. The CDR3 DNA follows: TGTGCCAGCAGTTCCATTGACCTCGGTCTCGCGGGAGTAAGTGAGCAGTTCTTC. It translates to CASSSIDLGLAGVSEQFF.

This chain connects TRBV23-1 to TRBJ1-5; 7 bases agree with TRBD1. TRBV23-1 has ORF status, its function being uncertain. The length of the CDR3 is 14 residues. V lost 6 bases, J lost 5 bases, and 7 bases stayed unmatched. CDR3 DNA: TGCGCCAGCAGGGGGCGACAGGGACATCAGCCCCAGCATTTT. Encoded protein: CASRGRQGHQPQHF.

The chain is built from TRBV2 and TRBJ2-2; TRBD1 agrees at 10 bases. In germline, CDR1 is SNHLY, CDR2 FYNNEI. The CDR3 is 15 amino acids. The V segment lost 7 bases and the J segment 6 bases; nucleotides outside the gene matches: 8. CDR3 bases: TGTGCCAGCATTCCCGGGACAGGGGAATCCGGGGAGCTGTTTTTT. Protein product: CASIPGTGESGELFF.

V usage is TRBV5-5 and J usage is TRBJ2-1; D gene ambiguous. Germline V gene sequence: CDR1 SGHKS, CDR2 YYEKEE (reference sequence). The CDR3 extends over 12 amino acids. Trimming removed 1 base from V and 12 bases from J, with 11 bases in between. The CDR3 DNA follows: TGTGCCAGCAGCTTGTCCGGCGATGCGCAGTTCTTC. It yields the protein CASSLSGDAQFF.

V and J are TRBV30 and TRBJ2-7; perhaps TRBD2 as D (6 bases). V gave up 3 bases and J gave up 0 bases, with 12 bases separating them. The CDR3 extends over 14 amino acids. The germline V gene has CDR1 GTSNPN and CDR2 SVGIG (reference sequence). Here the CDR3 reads CAWSLAGYSYEQYF. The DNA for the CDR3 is TGTGCCTGGAGCCTTGCGGGATACTCCTACGAGCAGTACTTC.

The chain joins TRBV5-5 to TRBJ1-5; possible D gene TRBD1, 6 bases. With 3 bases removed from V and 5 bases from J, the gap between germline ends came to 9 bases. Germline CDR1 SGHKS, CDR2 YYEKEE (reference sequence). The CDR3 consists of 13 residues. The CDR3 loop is CASSSQGDQPQHF. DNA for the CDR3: TGTGCCAGCAGCTCACAGGGTGATCAGCCCCAGCATTTT.

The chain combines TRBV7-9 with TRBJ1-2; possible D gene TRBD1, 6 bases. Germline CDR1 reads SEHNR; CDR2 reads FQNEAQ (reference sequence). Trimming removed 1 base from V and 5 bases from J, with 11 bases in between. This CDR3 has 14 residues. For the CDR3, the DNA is TGTGCCAGCAGCTTAGGGACAGAGCCGTATGGCTACACCTTC. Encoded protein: CASSLGTEPYGYTF.

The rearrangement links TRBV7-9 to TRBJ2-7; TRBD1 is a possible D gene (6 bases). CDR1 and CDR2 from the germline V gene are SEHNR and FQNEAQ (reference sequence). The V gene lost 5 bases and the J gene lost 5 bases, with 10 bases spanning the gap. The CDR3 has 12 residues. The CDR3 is CASSATGHEQYF. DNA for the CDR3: TGTGCCAGCAGCGCCACAGGGCACGAGCAGTACTTC.

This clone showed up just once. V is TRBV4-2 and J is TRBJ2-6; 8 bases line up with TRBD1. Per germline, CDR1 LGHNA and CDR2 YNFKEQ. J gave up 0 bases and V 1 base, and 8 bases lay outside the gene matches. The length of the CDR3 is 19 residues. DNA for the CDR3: TGTGCCAGCAGCCAAGCACCGGGACAGGACCCCTCTGGGGCCAACGTCCTGACTTTC. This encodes CASSQAPGQDPSGANVLTF.

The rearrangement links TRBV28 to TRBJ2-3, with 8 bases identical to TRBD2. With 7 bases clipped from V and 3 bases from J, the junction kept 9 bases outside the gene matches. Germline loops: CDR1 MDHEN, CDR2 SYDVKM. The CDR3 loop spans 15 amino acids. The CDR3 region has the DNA TGTGCCAGCAAACCCCCCGGACTAGCAACAGATACGCAGTATTTT. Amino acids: CASKPPGLATDTQYF.

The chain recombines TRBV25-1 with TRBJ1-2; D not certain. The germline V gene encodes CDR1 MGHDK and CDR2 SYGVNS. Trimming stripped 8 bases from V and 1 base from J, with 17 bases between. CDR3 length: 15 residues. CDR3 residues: CASSRGRSFNYGYTF. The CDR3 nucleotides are TGTGCCAGCTCCAGAGGGAGGTCCTTTAACTATGGCTACACCTTC.

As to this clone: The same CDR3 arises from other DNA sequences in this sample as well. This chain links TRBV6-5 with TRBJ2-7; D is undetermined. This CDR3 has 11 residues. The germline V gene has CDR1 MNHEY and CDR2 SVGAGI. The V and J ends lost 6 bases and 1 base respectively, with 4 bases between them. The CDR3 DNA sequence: TGTGCCAGCAGGGGTTCCTACGAGCAGTACTTC. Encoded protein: CASRGSYEQYF.

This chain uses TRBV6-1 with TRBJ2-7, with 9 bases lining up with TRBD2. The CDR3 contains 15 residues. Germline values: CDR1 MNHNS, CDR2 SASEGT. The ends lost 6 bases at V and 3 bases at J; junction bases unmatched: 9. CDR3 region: CASRLTELAGYEQYF. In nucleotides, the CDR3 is TGTGCCAGCAGACTGACGGAACTAGCGGGCTACGAGCAGTACTTC.

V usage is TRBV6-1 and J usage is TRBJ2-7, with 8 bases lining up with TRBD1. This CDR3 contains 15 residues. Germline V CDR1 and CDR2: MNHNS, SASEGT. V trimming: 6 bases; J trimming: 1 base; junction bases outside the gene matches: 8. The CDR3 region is CASRIGQGESYEQYF. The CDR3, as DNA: TGTGCCAGCAGGATTGGACAGGGCGAGTCCTACGAGCAGTACTTC.

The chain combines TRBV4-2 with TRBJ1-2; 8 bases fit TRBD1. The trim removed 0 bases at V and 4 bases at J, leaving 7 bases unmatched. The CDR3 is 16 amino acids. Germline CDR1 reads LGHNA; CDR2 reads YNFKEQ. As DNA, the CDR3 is TGTGCCAGCAGCCAAGAAACGGACAGGGCAGTCTATGGCTACACCTTC. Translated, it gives CASSQETDRAVYGYTF.

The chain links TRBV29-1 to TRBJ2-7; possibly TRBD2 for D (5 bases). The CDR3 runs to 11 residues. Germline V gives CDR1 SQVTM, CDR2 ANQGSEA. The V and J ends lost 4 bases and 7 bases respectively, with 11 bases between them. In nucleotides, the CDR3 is TGCAGCGTTGTGAGGGTTGCAGAGCAGTACTTC. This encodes CSVVRVAEQYF.

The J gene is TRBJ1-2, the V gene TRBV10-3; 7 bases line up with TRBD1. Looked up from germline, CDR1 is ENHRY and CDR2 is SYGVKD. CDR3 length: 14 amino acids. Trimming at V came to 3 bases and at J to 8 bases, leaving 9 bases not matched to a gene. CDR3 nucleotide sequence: TGTGCCATCAGTGAATCAGGGGGGGCTGAGGGCTACACCTTC. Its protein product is CAISESGGAEGYTF.

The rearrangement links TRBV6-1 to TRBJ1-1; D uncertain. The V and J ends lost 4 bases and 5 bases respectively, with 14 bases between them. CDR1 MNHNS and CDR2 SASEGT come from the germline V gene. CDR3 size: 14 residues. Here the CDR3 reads CASSVELMPTEAFF. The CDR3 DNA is TGTGCCAGCAGTGTGGAACTGATGCCGACTGAAGCTTTCTTT.

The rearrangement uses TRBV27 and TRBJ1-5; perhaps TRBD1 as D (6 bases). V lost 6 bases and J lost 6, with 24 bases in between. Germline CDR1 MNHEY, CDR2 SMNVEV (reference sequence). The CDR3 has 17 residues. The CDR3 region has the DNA TGTGCCAGCAGAAAAAGTTTCAGGACAGAATTAAGTCAGCCCCAGCATTTT. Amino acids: CASRKSFRTELSQPQHF.

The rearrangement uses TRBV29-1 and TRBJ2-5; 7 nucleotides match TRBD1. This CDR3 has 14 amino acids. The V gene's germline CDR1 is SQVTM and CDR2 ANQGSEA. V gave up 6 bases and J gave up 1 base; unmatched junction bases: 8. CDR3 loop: CSVDQTGVQETQYF. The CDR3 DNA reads TGCAGCGTGGATCAAACAGGGGTCCAAGAGACCCAGTACTTC.